Following are 13 T cell receptor beta chains from one sample sequenced in a study of identifying expanded T cells in peripheral blood. Repertoires were generated with immunoSEQ multiplex PCR, while TCRdb's copy carries only in-frame clones and drops some. The data show tens of thousands of clones, with about four fifths seen just once and roughly a fifth held by the top ten. The specimen sequenced was blood. The receptors originated from a person aged 18 to 70 in good health.

The rearrangement joins TRBV29-1 to TRBJ2-7; D gene uncertain. This CDR3 is built from 13 residues. Trimming stripped 4 bases from V and 1 base from J, with 11 bases between. Germline CDR1 and CDR2: SQVTM and ANQGSEA. CDR3 amino acids: CSVGVEASYEQYF. CDR3 DNA sequence: TGCAGCGTTGGGGTCGAGGCGTCCTACGAGCAGTACTTC.

This clone was detected a few times. V usage is TRBV11-1 and J usage is TRBJ2-7; no clear D gene. This CDR3 has 13 amino acids. Trimming left V 1 base short and J 3 bases short, with 7 bases between. Germline lookup yields CDR1 SGHAT and CDR2 FQDESV (reference sequence). DNA for the CDR3: TGTGCCAGCAGCTTAGGCCTAAACTACGAGCAGTACTTC. Its protein is CASSLGLNYEQYF.

This chain uses TRBV11-2 with TRBJ2-4; weak D call: TRBD2 (5 bases). CDR1 is SGHAT and CDR2 is FQNNGV in the germline V gene. The V end lost 5 bases, the J end lost 0 bases, and 14 bases lay between the germline ends. CDR3 length: 16 amino acids. The CDR3 region is CASSLRTGVAKNIQYF. The DNA for the CDR3 is TGTGCCAGCAGCCTAAGGACTGGAGTAGCCAAAAACATTCAGTACTTC.

The V gene is TRBV7-8, the J gene TRBJ2-7; no clear D. Germline CDR1 and CDR2: SGHVS and FQNEAQ. V lost 0 bases, J lost 2 bases, and 11 bases lay in between. The CDR3 is 15 residues long. The CDR3 reads CASSLAGRIPYEQYF. The DNA of the CDR3 is TGTGCCAGCAGCTTAGCGGGCCGGATACCCTACGAGCAGTACTTC.

The V call is TRBV19, the J call TRBJ2-1; D not resolved. The CDR3 spans 12 residues. The germline V and J ends were trimmed by 8 bases and 5 bases, with 10 bases remaining between them. In germline, CDR1 is LNHDA, CDR2 SQIVND (reference sequence). This CDR3 is CASQDGNNEQFF. The CDR3 DNA reads TGTGCCAGTCAGGACGGTAACAATGAGCAGTTCTTC.

The J gene is TRBJ2-1, the V gene TRBV7-2; 9 bases are shared with TRBD2. This CDR3 comprises 11 residues. The germline V gene has CDR1 SGHTA and CDR2 FQGNSA. J gave up 14 bases and V 5 bases, and 4 bases lay outside the gene matches. The CDR3, as DNA: TGTGCCAGCAGCCAAGGGACTAGCAAGTTCTTC. It translates to CASSQGTSKFF.

In this sample, this clone turned up once. V is TRBV7-9 and J is TRBJ2-5, with 12 bases that match TRBD2. J gave up 2 bases and V 5 bases, and 3 bases lay outside the gene matches. The V gene's germline CDR1 is SEHNR and CDR2 FQNEAQ (reference sequence). The CDR3 runs to 15 residues. CDR3: CASSQGLAGQETQYF. The CDR3 DNA sequence: TGTGCCAGCAGCCAGGGACTAGCGGGTCAAGAGACCCAGTACTTC.

The chain links TRBV4-3 to TRBJ2-2, with no clear D. The V gene's germline CDR1 is LGHNA and CDR2 YSLEER. CDR3 length: 12 residues. Trimming removed 5 bases at V and 6 bases at J, with 7 bases between. The CDR3 region is CASSANSGELFF. The CDR3 nucleotides read TGCGCCAGCAGCGCAAATTCCGGGGAGCTGTTTTTT.

This chain uses TRBV7-3 with TRBJ2-2; 13 bases are shared with TRBD2. The germline CDR1 and CDR2 sequences are SGHTA and FQGTGA. There are 15 residues in the CDR3. Losses at the gene ends were 6 bases for V and 7 bases for J; bases not matched to a gene: 5. The CDR3 here is CASSPGLAGVGELFF. CDR3 sequence (DNA): TGTGCCAGCAGTCCTGGACTAGCGGGAGTCGGGGAGCTGTTTTTT.

The chain is built from TRBV11-2 and TRBJ2-2; tentatively, D is TRBD2 (6 bases). Per the germline V gene, CDR1 is SGHAT and CDR2 is FQNNGV. V lost 3 bases, J lost 5 bases, and 16 bases lay in between. The CDR3 has 16 residues. The CDR3: CASSLGLEERTGELFF. The CDR3 DNA sequence: TGTGCCAGCAGCTTGGGACTGGAAGAGAGGACCGGGGAGCTGTTTTTT.

This chain joins TRBV5-6 and TRBJ2-7; 9 nucleotides align to TRBD1. V shed 4 bases, J shed 2 bases, and the junction held 7 bases outside the gene matches. The germline V gene encodes CDR1 SGHDT and CDR2 YYEEEE. This CDR3 region has 15 residues. The DNA for the CDR3 is TGTGCCAGCAGCGAGGGGACAGGGAATACCTACGAGCAGTACTTC. Its translation: CASSEGTGNTYEQYF.

The chain couples TRBV5-1 to TRBJ2-1, with 12 bases lining up with TRBD2. The CDR3 has 15 amino acids. V shed 4 bases and J 4 bases; nucleotides not matched to a gene: 3. CDR1 is SGHRS, CDR2 YFSETQ, per germline. In nucleotides, the CDR3 is TGCGCCAGCAGCATGGGACTAGCGGGTTACAATGAGCAGTTCTTC. Encoded protein: CASSMGLAGYNEQFF.

This clone was picked up one time. DNA for the CDR3: TGCAGCGCCTCCGGGACGGTTAATGAAAAACTGTTTTTT. Protein sequence: CSASGTVNEKLFF. The chain is built from TRBV29-1 and TRBJ1-4, with D possibly matching TRBD1 (5 bases). The CDR3 is 13 residues long. Deletions cut 7 bases from V and 4 bases from J, with 13 bases between. Germline loops: CDR1 SQVTM, CDR2 ANQGSEA.